This T cell receptor (beta chain) derives from a study of blood T cell repertoires in COVID-19. Concerning this clone: Other nucleotide sequences from this sample produce the same CDR3.

Source study methods: Cell counts per sample came from amplifying reference gene primers. Profiled with immunoSEQ multiplex PCR; TCRdb holds only in-frame clones, not every one. V and J calls and clone size are given by that table; D and trimming were obtained from the DNA. Altogether 200,000 to 250,000 clones are present, under 85% being singletons, with the ten largest covering approximately 4%. There are 14 residues in the CDR3. Trimming pared 1 base from V and 0 bases from J, leaving 6 bases between. From germline, CDR1 is SGHAT and CDR2 FQNNGV. The rearrangement joins TRBV11-2 to TRBJ1-2; D not resolved. This TCR was sampled from a woman in her thirties or forties with active or convalescent COVID-19. The sample taken for sequencing was peripheral blood. CDR3 amino acids: CASSLGPSNYGYTF. The CDR3 DNA is TGTGCCAGCAGCTTAGGTCCGTCTAACTATGGCTACACCTTC.